Shown below are 14 T cell receptor beta chains from a single sample sequenced in a study of shared clonotypes between healthy human individuals. Sequencing was performed with immunoSEQ multiplex PCR; in TCRdb, only in-frame clones are kept and a portion is missing. The sample carries approximately 1.4 million clones, 95% to 99% recorded once. Sample: naive CD4+ T cells sorted from blood. Subset meaning: CD45RA+ positively selected. The receptors were gathered from a man between 25 and 39 years old in good health.

The rearrangement links TRBV7-9 to TRBJ2-3; D is undetermined. Deletions cut 4 bases from V and 2 bases from J, with 19 bases between. The CDR3 loop spans 17 amino acids. Germline CDR1 SEHNR, CDR2 FQNEAQ (reference sequence). CDR3 in DNA: TGTGCCAGCAGCTCCCCGGGCGGTTTCGGCCCCACAGATACGCAGTATTTT. Its translation is CASSSPGGFGPTDTQYF.

The V gene is TRBV11-3, the J gene TRBJ2-1; 8 bases match TRBD1. The CDR3 totals 15 residues. Germline CDR1 SGHNT, CDR2 YENEEA. V trimming: 4 bases; J trimming: 4 bases; junction bases outside the gene matches: 6. In DNA, the CDR3 is TGTGCCAGCAGCTCCCCGGGACAGGAATACAATGAGCAGTTCTTC. This gives the protein CASSSPGQEYNEQFF.

The J gene is TRBJ2-2, the V gene TRBV5-5; possible D gene TRBD2, 5 bases. Germline loops: CDR1 SGHKS, CDR2 YYEKEE (reference sequence). This CDR3 has 13 residues. V shed 0 bases and J shed 10 bases, with 10 bases lying between them. Here the CDR3 DNA reads TGTGCCAGCAGCTTGGCCGGCCGGGAGGAGCTGTTTTTT. This sequence encodes CASSLAGREELFF.

The V and J genes are TRBV18 and TRBJ1-5; D is undetermined. The germline CDR1 and CDR2 sequences are KGHSH and LQKENI. Trimming took off 2 bases at V and 1 base at J, with 12 bases between the two ends. The CDR3 is 16 amino acids. DNA for the CDR3: TGTGCCAGCTCACCATTACGGGGTGGGAGCAATCAGCCCCAGCATTTT. Its translation: CASSPLRGGSNQPQHF.

This sequence joins TRBV5-4 and TRBJ2-7, with D perhaps matching TRBD2 (6 bases). This CDR3 is built from 13 residues. Germline V CDR1 and CDR2: SGHNT, YYREEE (reference sequence). Trimming pared 6 bases from V and 4 bases from J, leaving 14 bases between. CDR3 loop: CASNSAGSYEQYF. The CDR3 DNA is TGTGCCAGCAACTCCGCGGGGAGTTACGAGCAGTACTTC.

On this clone: Other DNA sequences in this specimen translate into the identical CDR3. The CDR3 DNA follows: TGCGCCAGCAGCTTGGATGGAAACTATGGCTACACCTTC. Amino acid sequence: CASSLDGNYGYTF. The gene calls are TRBV5-1 and TRBJ1-2; D call uncertain. This CDR3 is built from 13 residues. Trimming cost V 0 bases and J 2 bases, with 5 bases left between them. Germline V gene lookup returns CDR1 SGHRS and CDR2 YFSETQ.

The chain combines TRBV27 with TRBJ2-7; maybe TRBD2 (5 bases). V dropped 3 bases and J dropped 3 bases, with 15 bases sitting between them. Germline CDR1 is MNHEY and CDR2 is SMNVEV (reference sequence). The CDR3 has 15 amino acids. For the CDR3, the DNA is TGTGCCAGCAGTTTGGAGGCCTCCGCTAACTACGAGCAGTACTTC. Amino acids: CASSLEASANYEQYF.

This clone was seen just once. This rearrangement joins TRBV5-4 to TRBJ2-3; D is undetermined. Germline V gene sequence: CDR1 SGHNT, CDR2 YYREEE (reference sequence). The ends were cut back, 0 bases at V and 1 base at J, with 9 bases in the middle. The length of the CDR3 is 15 residues. The CDR3 DNA follows: TGTGCCAGCAGCTTGGCCGCTCCAGGCACAGATACGCAGTATTTT. This gives the protein CASSLAAPGTDTQYF.

V usage is TRBV10-2 and J usage is TRBJ1-5; possible D gene TRBD1, 5 bases. Trimming removed 1 base at V and 1 base at J, with 11 bases between. The CDR3 runs 16 residues. The germline V gene has CDR1 WSHSY and CDR2 SAAADI. The CDR3 DNA follows: TGCGCCAGCAGTGAGTTTTCGCAGGGAAGCAATCAGCCCCAGCATTTT. It encodes CASSEFSQGSNQPQHF.

The chain links TRBV7-8 to TRBJ2-4; no firm D call. Trimming removed 1 base from V and 2 bases from J, with 9 bases in between. The V gene's germline CDR1 is SGHVS and CDR2 FQNEAQ. The CDR3 sequence is 15 residues long. CDR3 loop: CASSLGIGSKNIQYF. DNA of the CDR3: TGTGCCAGCAGCTTAGGGATTGGGTCCAAAAACATTCAGTACTTC.

A remark on this clone: The identical CDR3 is also encoded by other nucleotide sequences in the sample. The chain combines TRBV18 with TRBJ2-1, with 13 nucleotides matching TRBD2. The CDR3 has 15 residues. The V gene end was trimmed by 3 bases and the J gene end by 7 bases; junction bases not matched to a gene: 3. Germline V gene sequence: CDR1 KGHSH, CDR2 LQKENI. The CDR3 here is CASSPGLAGTNEQFF. CDR3 DNA sequence: TGTGCCAGCTCACCGGGACTAGCGGGAACGAATGAGCAGTTCTTC.

The rearrangement uses TRBV5-1 and TRBJ2-2; D is uncertain. V was trimmed by 2 bases and J by 0 bases, leaving 17 bases between them. Germline loops: CDR1 SGHRS, CDR2 YFSETQ. This CDR3 has 18 amino acids. The CDR3 is CASSLRPPRRANTGELFF. The CDR3 DNA reads as TGCGCCAGCAGCTTACGCCCCCCCCGTAGGGCGAACACCGGGGAGCTGTTTTTT.

This clone was seen once. CDR3 loop: CASSPQPGQRGRNTEAFF. In nucleotides, the CDR3 is TGTGCCAGCTCACCGCAACCGGGACAAAGGGGGAGGAACACTGAAGCTTTCTTT. This rearrangement joins TRBV18 to TRBJ1-1, with D maybe TRBD1 (6 bases). The CDR3 is made up of 18 amino acids. Deletions cut 3 bases from V and 1 base from J, with 21 bases between. The germline CDR1 and CDR2 sequences are KGHSH and LQKENI.

This clone came up once. Different DNA sequences within this sample yield the same CDR3. The V call is TRBV6-5, the J call TRBJ1-1, with D possibly TRBD1 on 6 matching bases. Germline V gene lookup returns CDR1 MNHEY and CDR2 SVGAGI. V dropped 1 base and J dropped 5 bases, with 8 bases sitting between them. The length of the CDR3 is 13 residues. Written as DNA, the CDR3 is TGTGCCAGCAGTTACTTAGGGGGAACTGAAGCTTTCTTT. Protein: CASSYLGGTEAFF.